Detailed here is one TCR beta chain. Its antigen is as yet unknown. Here the gene names and germline are mouse. It was with CD4, CD8alpha, NKG2D, NKG2ACE and other markers that pooled cutaneous lymph node cells were sorted. Investigators isolated RNA and reverse transcribed it into cDNA to act as the sequencing template. The table came from immunoSEQ multiplex PCR; TCRdb's copy has only in-frame clones and leaves some out. The record shows about 270,000 clones for this sample, with no singletons present. The sample is drawn from a study of CD8+ T cells in alopecia areata. For the study at large: Female C3H/HeJ mice aged about 7-11 weeks were given skin from C3H/HeJ graft donors, roughly 6-12 months old, that had spontaneous alopecia. General study points: Among the cells sequenced in scalp samples are also the resident alphabeta T cells of normal skin.

This receptor was taken from a C3H/HeJ mouse with alopecia areata. MHC haplotype: H2-k. The sample comprised CD4+ T cells sorted from a lymph node.

The CDR3 here is CASKDRDYEQYF. The sequenced part of the CDR3 DNA is TGTGCCAGCAAGGACAGGGACTAT. V gene TRBV13-3 combines with J gene TRBJ2-7; the match to TRBD1 covers 8 bases. The read ends 4 residues before the CDR3 terminus; that terminus is restored from the germline J gene. Germline trimming cut 6 bases from V and 3 bases from J; bases unmatched to any gene: 2. CDR1 and CDR2 (germline): NNHDY, SYVADS. The CDR3 extends over 12 amino acids.